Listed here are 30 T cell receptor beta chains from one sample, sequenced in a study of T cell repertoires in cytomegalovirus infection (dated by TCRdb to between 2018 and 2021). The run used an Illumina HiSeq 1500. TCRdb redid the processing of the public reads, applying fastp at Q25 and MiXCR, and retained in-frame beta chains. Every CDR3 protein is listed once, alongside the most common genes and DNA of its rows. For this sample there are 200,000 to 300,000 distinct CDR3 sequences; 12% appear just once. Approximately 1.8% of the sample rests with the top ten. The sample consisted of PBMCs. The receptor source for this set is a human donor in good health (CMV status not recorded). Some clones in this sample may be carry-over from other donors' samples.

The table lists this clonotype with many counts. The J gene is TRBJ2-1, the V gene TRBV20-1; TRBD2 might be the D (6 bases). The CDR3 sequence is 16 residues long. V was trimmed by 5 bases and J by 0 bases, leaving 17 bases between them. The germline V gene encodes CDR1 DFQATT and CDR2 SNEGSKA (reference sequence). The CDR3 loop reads CSAPRLDGSSYNEQFF. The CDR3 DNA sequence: TGCAGTGCTCCTAGACTTGACGGGAGCTCCTACAATGAGCAGTTCTTC.

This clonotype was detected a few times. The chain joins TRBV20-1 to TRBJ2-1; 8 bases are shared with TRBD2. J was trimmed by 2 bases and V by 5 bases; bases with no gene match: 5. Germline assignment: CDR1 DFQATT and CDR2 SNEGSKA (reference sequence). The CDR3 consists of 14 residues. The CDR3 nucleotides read TGCAGTGCTCCCGGGGGGGCCGCCTACAATGAGCAGTTCTTC. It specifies CSAPGGAAYNEQFF.

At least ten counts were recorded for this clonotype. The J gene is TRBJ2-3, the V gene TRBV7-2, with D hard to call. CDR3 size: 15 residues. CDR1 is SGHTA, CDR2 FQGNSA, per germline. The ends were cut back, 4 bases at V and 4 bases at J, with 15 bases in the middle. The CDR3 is CASSSPRLLADTQYF. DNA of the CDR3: TGTGCCAGCAGCTCCCCTAGGCTTTTGGCAGATACGCAGTATTTT.

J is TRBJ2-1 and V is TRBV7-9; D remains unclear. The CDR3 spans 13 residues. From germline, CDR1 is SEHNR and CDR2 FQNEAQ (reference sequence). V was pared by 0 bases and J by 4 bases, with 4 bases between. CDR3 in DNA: TGTGCCAGCAGCTTAGCGACATACAATGAGCAGTTCTTC. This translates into CASSLATYNEQFF.

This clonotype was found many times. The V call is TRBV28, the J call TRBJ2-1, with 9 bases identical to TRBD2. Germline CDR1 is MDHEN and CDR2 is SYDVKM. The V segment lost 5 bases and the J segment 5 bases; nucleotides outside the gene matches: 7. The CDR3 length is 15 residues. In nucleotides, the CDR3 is TGTGCCAGCAGTCCCGAGACTAGCGGAAACAATGAGCAGTTCTTC. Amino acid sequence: CASSPETSGNNEQFF.

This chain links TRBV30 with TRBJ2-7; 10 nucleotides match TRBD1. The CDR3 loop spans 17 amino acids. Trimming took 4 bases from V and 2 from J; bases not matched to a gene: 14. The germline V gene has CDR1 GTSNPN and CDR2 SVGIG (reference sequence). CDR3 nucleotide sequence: TGTGCCTGGAATCGACAGGGGGCGCAGACTGGGCCCTACGAGCAGTACTTC. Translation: CAWNRQGAQTGPYEQYF.

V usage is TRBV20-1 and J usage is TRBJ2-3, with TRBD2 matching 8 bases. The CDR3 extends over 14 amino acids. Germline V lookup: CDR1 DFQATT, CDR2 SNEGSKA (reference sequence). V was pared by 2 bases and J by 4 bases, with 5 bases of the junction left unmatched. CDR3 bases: TGCAGTGCTAGATCGGCGGGGGGAGCAGATACGCAGTATTTT. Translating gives CSARSAGGADTQYF.

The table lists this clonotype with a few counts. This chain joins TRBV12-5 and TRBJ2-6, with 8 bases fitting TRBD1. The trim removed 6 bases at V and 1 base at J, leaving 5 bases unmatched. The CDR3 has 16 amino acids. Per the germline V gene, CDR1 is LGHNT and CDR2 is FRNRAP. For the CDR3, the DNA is TGTGCTAGTGGCTGGACAGGGCAATCTGGGGCCAACGTCCTGACTTTC. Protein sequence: CASGWTGQSGANVLTF. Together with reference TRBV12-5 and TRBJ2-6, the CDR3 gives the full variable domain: DARVTQTPRHKVTEMGQEVTMRCQPILGHNTVFWYRQTMMQGLELLAYFRNRAPLDDSGMPKDRFSAEMPDATLATLKIQPSEPRDSAVYFCASGWTGQSGANVLTFGAGSRLTVL.

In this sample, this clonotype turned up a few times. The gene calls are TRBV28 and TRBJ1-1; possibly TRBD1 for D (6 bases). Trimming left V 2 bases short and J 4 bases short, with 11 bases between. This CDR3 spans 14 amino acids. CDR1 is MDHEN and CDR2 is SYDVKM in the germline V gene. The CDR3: CASSLGGQITEAFF. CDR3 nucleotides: TGTGCCAGCAGTTTAGGTGGACAGATCACTGAAGCTTTCTTT.

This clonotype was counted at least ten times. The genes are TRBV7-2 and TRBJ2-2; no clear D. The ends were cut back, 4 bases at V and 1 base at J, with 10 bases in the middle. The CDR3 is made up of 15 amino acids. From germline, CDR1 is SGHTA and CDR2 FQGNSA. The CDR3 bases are TGTGCCAGCAGCTCCCGTAAGCGGAACACCGGGGAGCTGTTTTTT. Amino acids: CASSSRKRNTGELFF.

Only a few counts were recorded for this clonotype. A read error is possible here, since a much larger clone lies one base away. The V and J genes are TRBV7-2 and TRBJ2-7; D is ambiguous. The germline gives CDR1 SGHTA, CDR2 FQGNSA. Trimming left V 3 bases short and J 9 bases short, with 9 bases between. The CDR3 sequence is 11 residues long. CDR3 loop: CASSFYNAQYF. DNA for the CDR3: TGTGCCAGCAGCTTTTATAACGCGCAGTACTTC.

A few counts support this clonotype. Here the CDR3 DNA reads TGCGCCAGCAGCCAAACGACCCGGGACCGCGGCTACACCTTC. Its protein is CASSQTTRDRGYTF. The rearrangement links TRBV4-3 to TRBJ1-2, with D possibly TRBD1 on 5 matching bases. The CDR3 sequence is 14 residues long. Trimming cost V 2 bases and J 8 bases, with 15 bases left between them. Germline V gene lookup returns CDR1 LGHNA and CDR2 YSLEER.

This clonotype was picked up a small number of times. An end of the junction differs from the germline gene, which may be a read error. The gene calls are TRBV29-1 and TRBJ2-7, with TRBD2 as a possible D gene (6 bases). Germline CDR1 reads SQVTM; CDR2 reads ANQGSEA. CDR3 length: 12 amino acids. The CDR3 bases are TGCAGCGTGGAAGGACTATCGAGCGAGCAGTACTTC. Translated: CSVEGLSSEQYF.

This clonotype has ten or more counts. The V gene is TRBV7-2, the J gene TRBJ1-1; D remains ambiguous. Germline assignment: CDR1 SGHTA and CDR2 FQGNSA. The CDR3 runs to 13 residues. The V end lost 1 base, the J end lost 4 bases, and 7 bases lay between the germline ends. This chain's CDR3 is CASSLGEFTEAFF. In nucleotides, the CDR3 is TGTGCCAGCAGCTTAGGAGAATTCACTGAAGCTTTCTTT.

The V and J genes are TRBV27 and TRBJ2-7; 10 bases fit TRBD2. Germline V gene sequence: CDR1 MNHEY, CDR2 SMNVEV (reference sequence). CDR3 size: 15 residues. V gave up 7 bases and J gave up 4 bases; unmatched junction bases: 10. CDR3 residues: CASNPLSGGPYEQYF. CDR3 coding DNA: TGTGCCAGCAATCCTCTTAGCGGGGGGCCTTACGAGCAGTACTTC.

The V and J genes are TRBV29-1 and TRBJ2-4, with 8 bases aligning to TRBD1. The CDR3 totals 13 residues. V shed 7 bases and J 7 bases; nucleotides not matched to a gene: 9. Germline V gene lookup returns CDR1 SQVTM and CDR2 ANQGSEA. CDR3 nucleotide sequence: TGCAGCGCCCGGACAGGGCTTGGGAACATTCAGTACTTC. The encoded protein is CSARTGLGNIQYF.

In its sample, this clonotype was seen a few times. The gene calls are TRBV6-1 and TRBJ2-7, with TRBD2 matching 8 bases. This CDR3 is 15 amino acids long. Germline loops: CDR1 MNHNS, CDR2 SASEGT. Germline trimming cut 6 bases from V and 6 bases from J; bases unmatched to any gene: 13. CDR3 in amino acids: CASRGSGRGGSEQYF. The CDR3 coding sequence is TGTGCCAGCAGGGGCTCCGGGAGGGGAGGCAGCGAGCAGTACTTC.

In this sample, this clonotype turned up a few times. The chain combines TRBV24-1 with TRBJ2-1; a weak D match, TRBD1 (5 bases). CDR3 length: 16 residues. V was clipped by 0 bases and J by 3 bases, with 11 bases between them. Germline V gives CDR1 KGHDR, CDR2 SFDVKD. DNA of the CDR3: TGTGCCACCAGTGATTTGGCCGAGGACAACTACAATGAGCAGTTCTTC. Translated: CATSDLAEDNYNEQFF.

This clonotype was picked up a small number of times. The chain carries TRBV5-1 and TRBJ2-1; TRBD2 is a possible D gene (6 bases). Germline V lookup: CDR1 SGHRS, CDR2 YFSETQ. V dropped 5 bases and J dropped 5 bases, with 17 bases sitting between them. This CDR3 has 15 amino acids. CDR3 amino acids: CASSSVNGGNNEQFF. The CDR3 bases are TGCGCCAGCAGTTCCGTAAATGGCGGGAACAATGAGCAGTTCTTC.

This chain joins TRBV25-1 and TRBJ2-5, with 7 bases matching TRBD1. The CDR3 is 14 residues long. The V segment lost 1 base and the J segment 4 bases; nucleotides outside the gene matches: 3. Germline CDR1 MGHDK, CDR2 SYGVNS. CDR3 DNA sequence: TGTGCCAGCAGTGAATTTGCAGGGGGAGAGACCCAGTACTTC. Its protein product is CASSEFAGGETQYF. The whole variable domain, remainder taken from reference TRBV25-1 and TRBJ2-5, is EADIYQTPRYLVIGTGKKITLECSQTMGHDKMYWYQQDPGMELHLIHYSYGVNSTEKGDLSSESTVSRIRTEHFPLTLESARPSHTSQYLCASSEFAGGETQYFGPGTRLLVL.

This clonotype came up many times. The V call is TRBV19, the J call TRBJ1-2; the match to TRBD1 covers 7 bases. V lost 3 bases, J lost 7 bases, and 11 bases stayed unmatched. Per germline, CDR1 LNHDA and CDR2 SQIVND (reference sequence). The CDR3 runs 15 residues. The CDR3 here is CASSMGLEGALGYTF. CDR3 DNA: TGTGCCAGTAGTATGGGGTTAGAGGGGGCGCTTGGCTACACCTTC.

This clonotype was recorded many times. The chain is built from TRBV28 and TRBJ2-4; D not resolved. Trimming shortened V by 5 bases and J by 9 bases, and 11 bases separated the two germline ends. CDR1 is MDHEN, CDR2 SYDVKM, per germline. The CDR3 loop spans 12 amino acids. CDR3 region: CASSGQIAIQYF. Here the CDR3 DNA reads TGTGCCAGCAGTGGTCAGATCGCCATTCAGTACTTC.

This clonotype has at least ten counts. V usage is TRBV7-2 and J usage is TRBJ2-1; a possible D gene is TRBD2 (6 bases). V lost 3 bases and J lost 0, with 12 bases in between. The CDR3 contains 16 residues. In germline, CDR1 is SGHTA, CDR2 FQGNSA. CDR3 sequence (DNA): TGTGCCAGCAGCTTTAGCGGCTCGAGCTCCTACAATGAGCAGTTCTTC. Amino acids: CASSFSGSSSYNEQFF.

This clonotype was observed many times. The CDR3 nucleotides read TGTGCCAGCAGCCCAGACAGGGGCGGGTATGGCTACACCTTC. Protein sequence: CASSPDRGGYGYTF. The gene calls are TRBV7-2 and TRBJ1-2; 8 positions agree with TRBD1. The junction had 7 bases not matched to a gene; V was cut back by 5 bases and J by 5 bases. Germline loops: CDR1 SGHTA, CDR2 FQGNSA. The CDR3 is 14 residues long.

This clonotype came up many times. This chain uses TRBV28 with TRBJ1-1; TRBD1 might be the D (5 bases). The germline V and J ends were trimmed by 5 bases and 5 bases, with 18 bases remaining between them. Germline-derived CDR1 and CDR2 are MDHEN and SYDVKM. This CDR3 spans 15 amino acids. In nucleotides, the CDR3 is TGTGCCAGCAGTCCCCGGGGGAGGGGCAGGACTGAAGCTTTCTTT. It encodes CASSPRGRGRTEAFF.

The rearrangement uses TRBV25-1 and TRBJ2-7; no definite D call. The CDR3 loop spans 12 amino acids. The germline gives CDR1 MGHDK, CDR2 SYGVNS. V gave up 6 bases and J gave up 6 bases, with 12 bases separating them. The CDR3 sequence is CASRGRTPEQYF. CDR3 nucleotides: TGTGCCAGCAGGGGCAGAACTCCCGAGCAGTACTTC.

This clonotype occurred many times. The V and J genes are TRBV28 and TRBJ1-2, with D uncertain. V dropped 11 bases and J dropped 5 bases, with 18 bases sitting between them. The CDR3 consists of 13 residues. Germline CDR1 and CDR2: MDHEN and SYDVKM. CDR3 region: CASDGDTIYGYTF. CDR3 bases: TGTGCCTCCGACGGGGATACTATTTATGGCTACACCTTC.

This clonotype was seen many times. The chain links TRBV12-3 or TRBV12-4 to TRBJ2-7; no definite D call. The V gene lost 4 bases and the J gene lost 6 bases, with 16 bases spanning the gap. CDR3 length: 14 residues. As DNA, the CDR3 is TGTGCCAGCAGTTCTGAAGGTTCGGCCTCCGAGCAGTACTTC. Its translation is CASSSEGSASEQYF.

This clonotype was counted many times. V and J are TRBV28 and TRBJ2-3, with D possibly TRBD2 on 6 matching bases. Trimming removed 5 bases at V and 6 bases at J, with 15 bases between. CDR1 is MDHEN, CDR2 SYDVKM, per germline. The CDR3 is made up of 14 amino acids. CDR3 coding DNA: TGTGCCAGCAGTCCGGGGACTGTTTTGGATACGCAGTATTTT. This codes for CASSPGTVLDTQYF.

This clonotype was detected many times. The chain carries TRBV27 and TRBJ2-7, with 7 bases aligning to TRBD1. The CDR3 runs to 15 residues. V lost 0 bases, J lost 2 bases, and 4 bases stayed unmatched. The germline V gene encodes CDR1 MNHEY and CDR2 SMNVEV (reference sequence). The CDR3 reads CASSLSGQDPYEQYF. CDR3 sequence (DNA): TGTGCCAGCAGTTTATCCGGACAGGACCCCTACGAGCAGTACTTC.